The next 14 T cell receptor beta chains were all read from a single sample in a study of T-cell memory formation after mild COVID-19. MiXCR was run by TCRdb on the 5' RACE reads, yielding one entry per CDR3 protein. The sample contains about 440,000 distinct CDR3 sequences, roughly 20% of which appear only once. The sequenced material came from PBMCs or a T cell subset sorted from them (not recorded which). These receptors were collected from an adult woman who had mild COVID-19 (a few samples of this study predate the infection). Cell type and time point are not known.

The chain carries TRBV14 and TRBJ2-7; D not resolved. CDR3 size: 12 residues. Germline V gives CDR1 SGHDN, CDR2 FVKESK. Trimming removed 1 base from V and 7 bases from J, with 8 bases in between. For the CDR3, the DNA is TGTGCCAGCAGCCAAGTATCTCCAGAGCAGTACTTC. Translated: CASSQVSPEQYF.

This clonotype occurred a few times. V usage is TRBV5-1 and J usage is TRBJ2-1, with a tentative D call TRBD2 (5 bases). Trimming took off 7 bases at V and 5 bases at J, with 16 bases between the two ends. The CDR3 is made up of 14 amino acids. From germline, CDR1 is SGHRS and CDR2 YFSETQ. Here the CDR3 reads CASRNVGADNEQFF. CDR3 nucleotide sequence: TGCGCCAGCCGCAACGTGGGAGCGGACAATGAGCAGTTCTTC.

This clonotype has a handful of counts. The rearrangement uses TRBV5-1 and TRBJ1-1, with a tentative D call TRBD1 (5 bases). CDR3 size: 18 residues. CDR1 and CDR2 from the germline V gene are SGHRS and YFSETQ. V lost 4 bases and J lost 0, with 22 bases in between. As DNA, the CDR3 is TGCGCCAGCAGCACAGGACCGGGAACAGCCCTTATGAACACTGAAGCTTTCTTT. Its translation: CASSTGPGTALMNTEAFF.

This clonotype has a handful of counts. The CDR3 loop is CSVEEGGDEQYF. The CDR3 bases are TGCAGCGTTGAAGAGGGGGGAGACGAGCAGTACTTC. The chain carries TRBV29-1 and TRBJ2-7; D is perhaps TRBD2 (6 bases). Looked up from germline, CDR1 is SQVTM and CDR2 is ANQGSEA. CDR3 length equals 12 residues. V was cut by 0 bases and J by 5 bases, with 8 bases left in between.

The V gene is TRBV7-2, the J gene TRBJ2-7; D is perhaps TRBD1 or TRBD2 (6 bases each). This CDR3 is built from 16 residues. Germline-derived CDR1 and CDR2 are SGHTA and FQGNSA. The V end was cut by 0 bases, the J end by 1 base, with 13 bases between. The CDR3 loop reads CASSLAGAGSSYEQYF. CDR3 nucleotides: TGTGCCAGCAGCTTAGCGGGGGCGGGGAGTTCCTACGAGCAGTACTTC.

This clonotype appeared many times. The genes are TRBV29-1 and TRBJ1-1; no definite D call. The CDR3 has 12 residues. The V gene's germline CDR1 is SQVTM and CDR2 ANQGSEA. V was shortened by 6 bases and J by 1 base, with 9 bases between the two germline ends. The CDR3 DNA reads TGCAGCGTGGGGTACAAGAACACTGAAGCTTTCTTT. This codes for CSVGYKNTEAFF.

The sample holds a few counts of this clonotype. V and J are TRBV5-1 and TRBJ2-7; 12 bases align to TRBD2. With 0 bases clipped from V and 5 bases from J, the junction kept 3 bases outside the gene matches. Germline V gene sequence: CDR1 SGHRS, CDR2 YFSETQ. The CDR3 loop spans 15 amino acids. As DNA, the CDR3 is TGCGCCAGCAGCTTGGCCCTAGCGGGGGGGAACGAGCAGTACTTC. Protein: CASSLALAGGNEQYF.

This clonotype was seen a few times. The chain has TRBV2 and TRBJ1-2; TRBD1 might be the D (5 bases). The CDR3 runs to 11 residues. V was trimmed by 6 bases and J by 7 bases, leaving 9 bases between them. CDR1 is SNHLY and CDR2 is FYNNEI in the germline V gene. The CDR3 is CASSRDVGYTF. CDR3 in DNA: TGTGCCAGCAGCCGGGACGTTGGCTACACCTTC.

This clonotype was seen once. The chain carries TRBV12-3 or TRBV12-4 and TRBJ1-1; D is unclear. V was shortened by 0 bases and J by 7 bases, with 15 bases between the two germline ends. The CDR3 spans 15 residues. The CDR3 reads CASSLAPLKWGEAFF. The CDR3 coding sequence is TGTGCCAGCAGTTTAGCCCCCCTGAAATGGGGTGAAGCTTTCTTT.

This clonotype was seen a few times. The J gene is TRBJ2-7, the V gene TRBV7-2, with D tentatively TRBD1 (5 bases). V was trimmed by 3 bases and J by 6 bases, leaving 12 bases between them. The V gene's germline CDR1 is SGHTA and CDR2 FQGNSA. The CDR3 runs 13 residues. CDR3 DNA sequence: TGTGCCAGCAGCTTTGGGGCCCGTGGCGAGCAGTACTTC. Translated: CASSFGARGEQYF.

This clonotype appeared a few times. The rearrangement uses TRBV24-1 and TRBJ2-2; D may correspond to TRBD1 or TRBD2 (5 bases each). From germline, CDR1 is KGHDR and CDR2 SFDVKD. This CDR3 spans 19 amino acids. Trimming stripped 3 bases from V and 0 bases from J, with 19 bases between. The CDR3 region is CATSDHRDALISNTGELFF. As DNA, the CDR3 is TGTGCCACCAGTGATCACCGGGACGCCCTGATCTCGAACACCGGGGAGCTGTTTTTT.

The rearrangement uses TRBV28 and TRBJ2-1; 7 bases align to TRBD2. CDR1 MDHEN and CDR2 SYDVKM come from the germline V gene. This CDR3 is built from 14 residues. J gave up 8 bases and V 5 bases, and 9 bases lay outside the gene matches. CDR3 sequence reads: CASSAVGGVYEQFF. CDR3 DNA: TGTGCCAGCAGTGCCGTTGGGGGGGTCTATGAGCAGTTCTTC.

This clonotype was counted a few times. CDR3 protein: CASSAPASGSFTGELFF. In DNA, the CDR3 is TGTGCCAGCAGTGCCCCTGCTAGCGGGAGTTTCACCGGGGAGCTGTTTTTT. V usage is TRBV2 and J usage is TRBJ2-2; 10 nucleotides align to TRBD2. The CDR3 runs 17 residues. The V segment lost 4 bases and the J segment 4 bases; nucleotides outside the gene matches: 9. Germline V CDR1 and CDR2: SNHLY, FYNNEI.

V is TRBV20-1 and J is TRBJ2-7; 13 bases match TRBD2. V shed 2 bases, J shed 6 bases, and the junction held 7 bases outside the gene matches. The V gene's germline CDR1 is DFQATT and CDR2 SNEGSKA (reference sequence). The CDR3 length is 15 residues. The DNA of the CDR3 is TGCAGTGCTAGACAGACTAGCGGGAGGCACCCCGAGCAGTACTTC. It codes for CSARQTSGRHPEQYF.